The rows below give T cell receptor beta chains drawn from one sample of a study of blood T cell repertoires in COVID-19. This table comes from immunoSEQ multiplex PCR, and its TCRdb copy is limited to in-frame clones, with some not included. Of 150,000 to 200,000 clones listed, about 88% are singletons. The sequenced material came from PBMCs or T cells enriched from blood (not recorded which). The receptor source for this set is a woman aged 18 to 35 who had recovered from COVID-19. CDR3s include the opening cysteine and the closing phenylalanine or tryptophan. The D gene is left open where the match is weak. Size tells how often a clone was seen (once, few, many) or the class of an expanded clone, and some rows leave it out.

>-|TRBJ2-2|TRBV7-9|-
TGTGCCAGCAGCTTAGCTCGGAAGGGCAGGGTATATGCCGGGGAGCTGTTTTTT
CASSLARKGRVYAGELFF
>TRBD1|TRBJ1-6|TRBV30|-
TGTGCCTGGAGAGTCGACAGGGCCCCTTTGGCCCTCCACTTT
CAWRVDRAPLALHF
>-|TRBJ1-1|TRBV7-9|-
TGTGCCAGCAGCTTACGGGGGTGGCAGGTTGGGGAGGCTTTCTTT
CASSLRGWQVGEAFF
>TRBD2|TRBJ2-2|TRBV7-6|-
TGTGCCAGCAGCTTAGGGGGACTAGCGGAAATAAGGACCGGGGAGCTGTTTTTT
CASSLGGLAEIRTGELFF
>TRBD2|TRBJ2-4|TRBV10-3|-
TGTGCCATCAGTGATATTAGCGGGAGGGCCGACATTCAGTACTTC
CAISDISGRADIQYF
>TRBD1|TRBJ2-5|TRBV11-2|-
TGTGCCAGCAGCTCGCACCGGGACAGGGGGCGGGGAGAGACCCAGTACTTC
CASSSHRDRGRGETQYF
>-|TRBJ2-1|TRBV28|few
TGTGCCATTGCTAATGGGGGACTCATATCCGACAATGAGCAGTTCTTC
CAIANGGLISDNEQFF
>-|TRBJ2-1|TRBV5-3|-
TGTGCCAGAAGCCCGGAAGGGAGAGCATACAATGAGCAGTTCTTC
CARSPEGRAYNEQFF
>-|TRBJ2-2|TRBV28|-
TGTGCCAGCAGTTTTGCGGGCGGGGAGCTGTTTTTT
CASSFAGGELFF
>-|TRBJ2-7|TRBV10-3|few
TGTGCCACAAGGTACAGGACCGCCTACGAGCAGTACTTC
CATRYRTAYEQYF
>-|TRBJ1-1|TRBV6-5|-
TGTGCCAGCAAGCGGGTTGGTGAAGCTTTCTTT
CASKRVGEAFF
>TRBD2|TRBJ2-1|TRBV9|-
TGTGCCAGCGAACCCCACCCGAGCGGGAGCGGCAACAATGAGCAGTTCTTC
CASEPHPSGSGNNEQFF
>-|TRBJ2-1|TRBV19|-
TGTGCCAGTAGCCCGAACGGAGCCCAGTGGAATGAGCAGTTCTTC
CASSPNGAQWNEQFF
>TRBD1|TRBJ2-7|TRBV27|-
TGTGCCAGCAGTCTCCGGGACAGGGGGCGGGACGAGCAGTACTTC
CASSLRDRGRDEQYF
>-|TRBJ2-2|TRBV4-3|-
TGCGCCAGCAGCCAGACATTAGGGGGCACCGGGGAGCTGTTTTTT
CASSQTLGGTGELFF
>TRBD1|TRBJ2-1|TRBV5-6|-
TGTGCCAGCGCCGAGGACAGGGGGTGGGTGAATGAGCAGTTCTTC
CASAEDRGWVNEQFF
>-|TRBJ2-3|TRBV7-9|-
TGTGCCACCCATGACACAGGGCATCCCACAGATACGCAGTATTTT
CATHDTGHPTDTQYF
>TRBD2|TRBJ2-7|TRBV4-3|-
TGCGCCAGCAGCCGCGGGAGTTCGTACGAGCAGTACTTC
CASSRGSSYEQYF
>TRBD1|TRBJ1-1|TRBV3-1/TRBV3-2|-
TGTGCCAGCAGCCACTCGGGACAGGGGGGCACTGAAGCTTTCTTT
CASSHSGQGGTEAFF
>TRBD1|TRBJ1-1|TRBV28|many
TGTGCCAGCAGTCGAAGAATGACAGGGCACACTGAAGCTTTCTTT
CASSRRMTGHTEAFF
>-|TRBJ2-6|TRBV30|-
TGTGCCTGGAGTGTAGAGGGGGATAACTCTGGGGCCAACGTCCTGACTTTC
CAWSVEGDNSGANVLTF
>TRBD1|TRBJ1-2|TRBV19|-
TGTGCCAGTAGACCCACGGACAGGGCAAGCTATGGCTACACCTTC
CASRPTDRASYGYTF
>-|TRBJ1-6|TRBV30|-
TGTGCCTGGAGTCCTCGACTTTGGGCCCTCCACTTT
CAWSPRLWALHF
>TRBD2|TRBJ2-7|TRBV7-9|-
TGTGCCAGCAGCCCCTGGAGCGGGAATCCGAAGTCCTACGAGCAGTACTTC
CASSPWSGNPKSYEQYF
>TRBD2|TRBJ2-3|TRBV5-1|-
TGCGCCAGCAGCGCCTGGCCTAGCGGGGCAGATACCACAGATACGCAGTATTTT
CASSAWPSGADTTDTQYF
>-|TRBJ2-7|TRBV2|-
TGTGCCAGCAGGGGACACCTCGGGAAATACGAGCAGTACTTC
CASRGHLGKYEQYF
>-|TRBJ1-1|TRBV4-1|-
TGCGCCAGCAGCCAAGATGGTCGTTCGGGGGTGGGGAACACTGAAGCTTTCTTT
CASSQDGRSGVGNTEAFF
>-|TRBJ2-1|TRBV7-7|-
TGTGCTAGCAGCTTCCTCCCAAGCGACAATGAGCAGTTCTTC
CASSFLPSDNEQFF
>-|TRBJ2-3|TRBV19|-
TGTGCCAGTAGGGACGGGAGAACAGATACGCAGTATTTT
CASRDGRTDTQYF